This T cell receptor (beta chain) comes out of a study of vaccination and CD4 T cells after COVID-19. Comments on this clonotype: Its specificity is not known.

Researchers used the Oncomine TCR Beta short-read assay to sequence DNA from cultured CD4+ T cells. TCRdb recomputed calls from the PCR reads with MiXCR, one row per CDR3 protein. The top ten hold about 4% of the sample, which has about 21,000 distinct CDR3 sequences, more than 45% seen once. The CDR3 totals 13 residues. V was clipped by 2 bases and J by 7 bases, with 9 bases between them. CDR1 is MNHEY, CDR2 SVGAGI, per germline. The treatment denotes: approximately nine-day PBMC culture with coronavirus spike peptide pools or control peptides (ViraFEST assay). Sequenced material: CD4+ T cells from blood, cultured in vitro, taken before SARS-CoV-2 vaccination. The chain links TRBV6-5 to TRBJ1-5; the D is unclear. This receptor was obtained from a human donor who had recovered from COVID-19. CDR3 amino acids: CASSYGRRQPQHF. The CDR3 DNA is TGTGCCAGCAGTTACGGGCGGAGACAGCCCCAGCATTTT.